Listed below are T cell receptor beta chains from one sample, sequenced in a study of T cells in Graves' hyperthyroidism and ophthalmopathy. TCRdb redid the calling of the multiplex PCR reads with MiXCR, one entry per CDR3 protein. The table includes 550,000 to 600,000 distinct CDR3 sequences, about 45% detected once. The sequencing input was peripheral blood or thyroid tissue (not recorded which). Receptors were obtained from an adult woman with Graves' disease, either hyperthyroidism or ophthalmopathy (not recorded which). Both conserved end residues are part of each CDR3. Each record gives: V gene, clone size, J gene, D gene, CDR3 length, CDR3 protein, CDR3 DNA. D genes are given only for firm matches. Expanded clones are given a class, and other clones once, few, many or no size at all.

v_gene: TRBV7-9; abundance: many; j_gene: TRBJ2-7; d_gene: -; len: 11; CDR3aa: CASSRLGEQYF; CDR3nt: TGTGCCAGCAGCCGCCTTGGGGAGCAGTACTTC
v_gene: TRBV5-1; abundance: -; j_gene: TRBJ1-4; d_gene: -; len: 16; CDR3aa: CASSLAWGWDTEKLFF; CDR3nt: TGCGCCAGCAGCTTGGCGTGGGGTTGGGACACTGAAAAACTGTTTTTT
v_gene: TRBV14; abundance: -; j_gene: TRBJ1-6; d_gene: TRBD1; len: 15; CDR3aa: CASSQAAGGNSPLHF; CDR3nt: TGTGCCAGCAGCCAGGCGGCAGGGGGAAATTCACCCCTCCACTTT
v_gene: TRBV25-1; abundance: -; j_gene: TRBJ1-5; d_gene: -; len: 14; CDR3aa: CASRPRESNQPQHF; CDR3nt: TGTGCCAGCAGGCCCCGGGAATCCAATCAGCCCCAGCATTTT
v_gene: TRBV25-1; abundance: once; j_gene: TRBJ1-4; d_gene: -; len: 15; CDR3aa: CASADTGATNEKLFF; CDR3nt: TGTGCCAGCGCCGATACAGGTGCAACTAATGAAAAACTGTTTTTT
v_gene: TRBV28; abundance: -; j_gene: TRBJ1-5; d_gene: TRBD1; len: 16; CDR3aa: CASSQNGQGAVQPQHF; CDR3nt: TGTGCCAGCAGTCAAAACGGACAGGGGGCCGTTCAGCCCCAGCATTTT
v_gene: TRBV7-8; abundance: -; j_gene: TRBJ2-5; d_gene: TRBD2; len: 16; CDR3aa: CASSLAGTSLQETQYF; CDR3nt: TGTGCCAGCAGCTTAGCCGGGACTAGCCTACAAGAGACCCAGTACTTC
v_gene: TRBV29-1; abundance: -; j_gene: TRBJ2-7; d_gene: TRBD2; len: 13; CDR3aa: CSVVLGGSYEQYF; CDR3nt: TGCAGCGTGGTACTCGGGGGGTCCTACGAGCAGTACTTC
v_gene: TRBV2; abundance: few; j_gene: TRBJ1-2; d_gene: -; len: 14; CDR3aa: CASSEVAGQRGYTF; CDR3nt: TGTGCCAGCAGTGAAGTCGCTGGGCAGCGGGGCTACACCTTC
v_gene: TRBV2; abundance: -; j_gene: TRBJ1-4; d_gene: TRBD1; len: 13; CDR3aa: CASKGQGSEKLFF; CDR3nt: TGTGCCAGCAAAGGACAGGGCTCTGAAAAACTGTTTTTT
v_gene: TRBV5-8; abundance: many; j_gene: TRBJ2-6; d_gene: -; len: 15; CDR3aa: CASSLGQTGANVLTF; CDR3nt: TGTGCCAGCAGCCTAGGACAGACTGGGGCCAACGTCCTGACTTTC
v_gene: TRBV6-5; abundance: few; j_gene: TRBJ1-2; d_gene: -; len: 16; CDR3aa: CASSYLSSRAFYGYTF; CDR3nt: TGTGCCAGCAGTTATTTATCCTCCAGGGCCTTCTATGGCTACACCTTC
v_gene: TRBV7-9; abundance: -; j_gene: TRBJ2-7; d_gene: -; len: 13; CDR3aa: CASSSGPQSEQYF; CDR3nt: TGTGCCAGCAGCTCAGGTCCTCAGAGCGAGCAGTACTTC
v_gene: TRBV9; abundance: many; j_gene: TRBJ2-2; d_gene: -; len: 15; CDR3aa: CASTGDFPNTGELFF; CDR3nt: TGTGCCAGCACTGGGGACTTCCCGAACACCGGGGAGCTGTTTTTT
v_gene: TRBV13; abundance: many; j_gene: TRBJ2-7; d_gene: TRBD1; len: 15; CDR3aa: CASRRGTGAIYEQYF; CDR3nt: TGTGCCAGCAGAAGAGGCACAGGGGCAATCTACGAGCAGTACTTC
v_gene: TRBV25-1; abundance: -; j_gene: TRBJ1-4; d_gene: TRBD1; len: 15; CDR3aa: CASSTYRGLGEKLFF; CDR3nt: TGTGCCAGCTCTACGTACAGGGGGCTTGGTGAAAAACTGTTTTTT
v_gene: TRBV4-1; abundance: many; j_gene: TRBJ1-2; d_gene: TRBD1; len: 17; CDR3aa: CASSQAPRTGWNYGYTF; CDR3nt: TGCGCCAGCAGCCAAGCCCCCCGGACAGGGTGGAACTATGGCTACACCTTC
v_gene: TRBV20-1; abundance: many; j_gene: TRBJ2-7; d_gene: -; len: 15; CDR3aa: CSARPRGRGDYEQYF; CDR3nt: TGCAGTGCTAGACCCCGGGGCCGAGGGGACTACGAGCAGTACTTC
v_gene: TRBV28; abundance: few; j_gene: TRBJ1-5; d_gene: TRBD1; len: 17; CDR3aa: CASLETGGTLSNQPQHF; CDR3nt: TGTGCCAGCCTTGAGACAGGGGGGACGCTTAGCAATCAGCCCCAGCATTTT
v_gene: TRBV12-3/TRBV12-4; abundance: -; j_gene: TRBJ1-5; d_gene: TRBD1; len: 14; CDR3aa: CASSWPGQGKPQHF; CDR3nt: TGTGCCAGCAGTTGGCCGGGACAGGGAAAGCCCCAGCATTTT
v_gene: TRBV2; abundance: -; j_gene: TRBJ1-5; d_gene: -; len: 14; CDR3aa: CANLEAAGIGTQHF; CDR3nt: TGTGCCAACTTGGAGGCTGCTGGAATCGGGACCCAGCATTTT
v_gene: TRBV12-3/TRBV12-4; abundance: -; j_gene: TRBJ1-3; d_gene: -; len: 15; CDR3aa: CASSLDTRSGNTIYF; CDR3nt: TGTGCCAGCAGCTTAGACACCCGCTCTGGAAACACCATATATTTT